This T cell receptor beta chain was sequenced in a study of blood T cells in healthy people across ages. Study details: Template switching picked up about one barcoded beta molecule for each two T cells. The study's findings and limits: Aged donors had fewer naive CD4+ cells and lower diversity than long-lived donors.

A sample-barcoded 5' primer and a J-beta primer mix were used in a second PCR of roughly 7 to 12 cycles. Every cDNA molecule carried a tag from a template-switch adaptor bearing 12 random nucleotides. CDR3-containing paired-end reads numbering at least 2.5 million came from each sample. MiXCR, run by TCRdb on the 5' RACE reads, gives a single entry per CDR3 protein. The repertoire holds around 780,000 distinct CDR3 sequences, with roughly three fifths as singletons. Looked up from germline, CDR1 is DFQATT and CDR2 is SNEGSKA (reference sequence). The length of the CDR3 is 16 residues. V lost 3 bases, J lost 13 bases, and 21 bases stayed unmatched. As to this clonotype: The antigen remains unidentified.

The chain uses TRBV20-1 and TRBJ1-5; 7 bases map to TRBD1. What was sequenced was blood. This clonotype was sampled from a man aged 40-49 years in good health. This CDR3 reads CSASTTDGTDIISQHF. CDR3 nucleotide sequence: TGCAGTGCTAGTACTACAGACGGGACAGACATTATATCGCAGCATTTT.